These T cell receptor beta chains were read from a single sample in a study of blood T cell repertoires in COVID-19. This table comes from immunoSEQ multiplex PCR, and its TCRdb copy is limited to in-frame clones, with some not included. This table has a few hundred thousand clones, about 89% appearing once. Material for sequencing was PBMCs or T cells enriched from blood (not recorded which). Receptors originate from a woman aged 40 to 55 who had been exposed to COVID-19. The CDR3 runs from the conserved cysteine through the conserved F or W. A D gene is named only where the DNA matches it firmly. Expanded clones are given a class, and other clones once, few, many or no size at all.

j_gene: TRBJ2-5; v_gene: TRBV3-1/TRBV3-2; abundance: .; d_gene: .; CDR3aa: CASSLSHWSAAGGQETQYF; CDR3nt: TGTGCCAGCAGCCTCTCCCATTGGTCGGCGGCCGGGGGCCAAGAGACCCAGTACTTC
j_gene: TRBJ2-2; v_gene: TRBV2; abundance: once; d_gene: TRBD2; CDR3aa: CASRRGDNTGELFF; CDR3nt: TGTGCCAGCAGGCGGGGGGATAACACCGGGGAGCTGTTTTTT
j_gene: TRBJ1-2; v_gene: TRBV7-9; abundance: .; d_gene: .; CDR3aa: CASSLGGATAISYGYTF; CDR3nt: TGTGCCAGCAGCTTAGGCGGGGCGACCGCAATCTCCTATGGCTACACCTTC
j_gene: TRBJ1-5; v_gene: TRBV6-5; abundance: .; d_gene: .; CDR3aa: CASSISTNQPQHF; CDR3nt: TGTGCCAGCAGTATCTCCACAAATCAGCCCCAGCATTTT
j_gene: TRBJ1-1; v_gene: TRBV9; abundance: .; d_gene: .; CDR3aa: CASSLTPGGGEAFF; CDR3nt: TGTGCCAGCAGCTTAACCCCCGGGGGGGGTGAAGCTTTCTTT
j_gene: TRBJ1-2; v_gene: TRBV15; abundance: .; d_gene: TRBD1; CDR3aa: CATSYRGRVSYTF; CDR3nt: TGTGCCACCAGCTACAGGGGGCGCGTTAGCTACACCTTC
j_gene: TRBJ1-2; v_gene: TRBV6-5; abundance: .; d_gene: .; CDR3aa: CASSYSDRTGGYTF; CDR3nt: TGTGCCAGCAGTTACTCGGATAGAACAGGAGGCTACACCTTC
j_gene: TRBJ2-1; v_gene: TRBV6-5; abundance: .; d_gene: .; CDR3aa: CASSYSRDLNRFF; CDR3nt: TGTGCCAGCAGTTACTCGAGGGACTTGAATAGGTTCTTC
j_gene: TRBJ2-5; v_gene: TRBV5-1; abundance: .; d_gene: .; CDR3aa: CASSLVGINQETQYF; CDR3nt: TGCGCCAGCAGCTTGGTCGGGATCAACCAAGAGACCCAGTACTTC
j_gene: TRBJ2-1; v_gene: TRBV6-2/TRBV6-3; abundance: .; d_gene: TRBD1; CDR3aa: CASSYGYGQGAKGFNNEQFF; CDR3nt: TGTGCCAGCAGTTACGGGTACGGACAGGGGGCAAAGGGTTTTAACAATGAGCAGTTCTTC
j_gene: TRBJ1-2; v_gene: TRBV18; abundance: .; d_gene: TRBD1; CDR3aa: CASSPGGGDRAFYYGYTF; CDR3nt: TGTGCCAGCTCACCTGGAGGAGGGGACAGGGCGTTTTACTATGGCTACACCTTC
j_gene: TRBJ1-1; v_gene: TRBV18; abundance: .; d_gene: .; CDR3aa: CASSPPTVRYTEAFF; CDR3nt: TGTGCCAGCTCACCTCCGACAGTCCGGTACACTGAAGCTTTCTTT
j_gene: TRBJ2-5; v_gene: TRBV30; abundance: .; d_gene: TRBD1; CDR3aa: CAWTGGKETQYF; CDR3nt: TGTGCCTGGACAGGGGGCAAAGAGACCCAGTACTTC
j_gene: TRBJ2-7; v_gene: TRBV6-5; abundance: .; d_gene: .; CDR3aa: CASSYGGAAYEQYF; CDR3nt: TGTGCCAGCAGTTATGGGGGGGCGGCCTACGAGCAGTACTTC
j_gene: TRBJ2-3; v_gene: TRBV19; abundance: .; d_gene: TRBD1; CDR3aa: CASSNDRDRRTGRTDTQYF; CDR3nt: TGTGCCAGTAGCAACGACCGGGACAGACGCACGGGCCGCACAGATACGCAGTATTTT
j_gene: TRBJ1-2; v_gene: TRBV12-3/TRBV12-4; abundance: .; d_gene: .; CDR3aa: CASSQGLRNGYTF; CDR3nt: TGTGCCAGCAGTCAGGGGCTCAGGAATGGCTACACCTTC
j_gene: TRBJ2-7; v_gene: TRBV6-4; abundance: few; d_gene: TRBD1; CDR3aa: CASSEYGTAYYEQYF; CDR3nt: TGTGCCAGCAGTGAATATGGGACAGCCTATTACGAGCAGTACTTC
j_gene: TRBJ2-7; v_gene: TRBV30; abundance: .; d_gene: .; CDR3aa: CAWRRPSQGSYEQYF; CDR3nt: TGTGCCTGGCGCCGGCCGTCCCAGGGGTCCTACGAGCAGTACTTC
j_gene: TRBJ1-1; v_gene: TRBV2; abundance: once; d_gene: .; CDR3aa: CAPGPGKNTEAFF; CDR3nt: TGTGCCCCCGGCCCAGGGAAGAACACTGAAGCTTTCTTT
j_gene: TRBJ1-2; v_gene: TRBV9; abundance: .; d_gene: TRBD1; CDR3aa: CASSPGLWTGQNYGYTF; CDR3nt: TGTGCCAGCAGCCCCGGGTTATGGACAGGGCAAAACTATGGCTACACCTTC
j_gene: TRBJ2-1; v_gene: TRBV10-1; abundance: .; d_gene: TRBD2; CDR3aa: CASSDHSGGSLNEQFF; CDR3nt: TGCGCCAGCAGTGATCACAGCGGGGGGTCATTGAATGAGCAGTTCTTC
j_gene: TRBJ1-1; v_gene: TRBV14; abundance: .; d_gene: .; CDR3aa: CASSLTRGTEAFF; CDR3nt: TGTGCCAGCAGCCTAACTCGAGGTACTGAAGCTTTCTTT
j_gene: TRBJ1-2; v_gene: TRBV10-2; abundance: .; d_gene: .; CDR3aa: CASSEVIRGYGYTF; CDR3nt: TGCGCCAGCAGTGAGGTGATCCGGGGTTATGGCTACACCTTC
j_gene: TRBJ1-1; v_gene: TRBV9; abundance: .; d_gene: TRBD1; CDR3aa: CASSVTGGGLSLDTEAFF; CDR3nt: TGTGCCAGCAGCGTTACAGGGGGTGGATTGTCATTGGACACTGAAGCTTTCTTT
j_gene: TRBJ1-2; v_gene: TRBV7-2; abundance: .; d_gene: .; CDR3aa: CASSYGGPYGYTF; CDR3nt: TGTGCCAGCAGCTACGGGGGGCCCTATGGCTACACCTTC